In its sample, the clone carrying this TCR beta chain was seen a few times. This entry comes from a study of human T cells and chemical hapten exposure. Study background: Patients, a majority of them female, were diagnosed with alopecia areata, totalis or universalis.

This sample's time point: patch test 3, about 24 weeks after DPC sensitization. Treatment meaning: therapeutic diphenylcyclopropenone sensitization with weekly scalp DPC. V dropped 0 bases and J dropped 4 bases, with 12 bases sitting between them. Per germline, CDR1 SGHVS and CDR2 FQNEAQ. This CDR3 is built from 15 residues. TCRdb re-called the RACE reads through MiXCR, storing one row per CDR3 protein. The table includes about 160,000 distinct CDR3 sequences, around 30% detected once. Source: whole blood, taken in connection with sensitization to the hapten diphenylcyclopropenone (DPC). This clonotype originated in a woman under 30 with alopecia areata. Some clones in this sample may be carry-over from other donors' samples. The J gene is TRBJ1-2, the V gene TRBV7-8; D is uncertain. CDR3 DNA: TGTGCCAGCAGCTTAGCGCGGGTTACAGCCTATGGCTACACCTTC. This translates into CASSLARVTAYGYTF.